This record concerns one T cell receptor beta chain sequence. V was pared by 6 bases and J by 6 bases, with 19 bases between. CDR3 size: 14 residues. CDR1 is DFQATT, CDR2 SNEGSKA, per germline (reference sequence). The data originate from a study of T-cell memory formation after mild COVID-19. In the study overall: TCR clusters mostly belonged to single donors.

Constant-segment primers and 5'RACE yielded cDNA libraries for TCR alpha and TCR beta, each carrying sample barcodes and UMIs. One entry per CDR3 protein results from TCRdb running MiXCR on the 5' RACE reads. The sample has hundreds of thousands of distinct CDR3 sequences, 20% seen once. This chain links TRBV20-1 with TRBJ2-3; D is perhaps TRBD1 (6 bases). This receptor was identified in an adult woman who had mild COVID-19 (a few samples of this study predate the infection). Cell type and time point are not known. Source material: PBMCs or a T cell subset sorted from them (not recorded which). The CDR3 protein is CSARTQGFGDTQYF. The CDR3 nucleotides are TGCAGTGCCAGGACACAGGGATTTGGTGATACGCAGTATTTT.